The present T cell receptor beta chain was sequenced within a study of shared clonotypes between healthy human individuals. Study-level results: Limitation of the genetic and exposure-history diversity represented came from the few donors. The study sampled only blood, and tissue repertoires likely differ.

This table comes from immunoSEQ multiplex PCR, and its TCRdb copy is limited to in-frame clones, with some not included. Among about 2.1 million clones listed, 85% to 95% were seen once. The CDR3 is made up of 15 amino acids. Per the germline V gene, CDR1 is LNHDA and CDR2 is SQIVND (reference sequence). Trimming removed 7 bases at V and 4 bases at J, with 19 bases between. This clone was observed a single time. Its antigen remains unidentified. Naivety among CD8 cells was defined by CD45RO negativity and positive CCR7 selection, thereby excluding terminally differentiated effector memory CD45RA+ cells.

The specimen sequenced was naive CD8+ T cells from PBMCs. The chain employs TRBV19 and TRBJ1-2; maybe TRBD1 (5 bases). The origin of this receptor is a man between 18 and 35 years old in good health. Some clones in this sample may be carry-over from other donors' samples. The CDR3 DNA sequence: TGTGCCAGTAACCCCCGGACACTCGCAGTCTATGGCTACACCTTC. Residues: CASNPRTLAVYGYTF.